What follows is one TCR beta chain and its context. PCR was performed using 60 Vbeta and 13 Jbeta primers. Sequencing was performed with immunoSEQ multiplex PCR; in TCRdb, only in-frame clones are kept and a portion is missing. This table lists around 77,000 clones. This sample was taken from a study of cytomegalovirus exposure and HLA in healthy donors. The CDR3 spans 15 residues. Trimming removed 5 bases at V and 3 bases at J, with 16 bases between. The V gene's germline CDR1 is MNHEY and CDR2 SMNVEV (reference sequence). This TCR derives from a man in his forties or fifties in good health and CMV-seropositive. The rearrangement links TRBV27 to TRBJ2-5; D is unresolved. The sequencing sample was made of PBMCs. For the CDR3, the DNA is TGTGCCAGCAGTCTCCTAGGAGCGTACGAAGAGACCCAGTACTTC. This sequence encodes CASSLLGAYEETQYF.